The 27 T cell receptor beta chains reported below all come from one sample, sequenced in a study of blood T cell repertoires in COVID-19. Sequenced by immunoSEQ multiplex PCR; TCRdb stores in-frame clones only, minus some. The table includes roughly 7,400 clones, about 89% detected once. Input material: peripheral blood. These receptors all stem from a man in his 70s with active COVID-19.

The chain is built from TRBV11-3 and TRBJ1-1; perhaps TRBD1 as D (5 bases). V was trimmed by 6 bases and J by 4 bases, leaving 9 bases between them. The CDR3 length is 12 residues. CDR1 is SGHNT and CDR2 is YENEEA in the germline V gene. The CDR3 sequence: CASRGRGTEAFF. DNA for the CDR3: TGTGCCAGCAGGGGAAGGGGCACTGAAGCTTTCTTT.

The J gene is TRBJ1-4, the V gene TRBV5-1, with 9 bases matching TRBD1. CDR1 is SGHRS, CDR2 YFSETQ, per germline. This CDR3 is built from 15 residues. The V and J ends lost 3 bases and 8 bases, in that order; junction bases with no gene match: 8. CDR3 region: CASSSYRGLGEKLFF. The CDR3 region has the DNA TGCGCCAGCAGCTCATACAGGGGGCTAGGGGAAAAACTGTTTTTT.

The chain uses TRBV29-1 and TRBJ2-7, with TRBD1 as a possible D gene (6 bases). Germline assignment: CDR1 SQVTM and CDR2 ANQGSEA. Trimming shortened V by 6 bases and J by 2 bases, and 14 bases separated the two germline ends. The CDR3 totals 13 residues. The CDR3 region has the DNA TGCAGCGTCCGCCCGCAGGGGACCTACGAGCAGTACTTC. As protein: CSVRPQGTYEQYF.

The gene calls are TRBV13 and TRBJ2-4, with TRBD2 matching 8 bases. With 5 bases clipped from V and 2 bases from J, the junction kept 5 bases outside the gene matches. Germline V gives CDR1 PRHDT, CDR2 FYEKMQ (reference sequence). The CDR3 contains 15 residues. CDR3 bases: TGTGCCAGCAGCCTTGCGGGGGGACCCAAAAACATTCAGTACTTC. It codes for CASSLAGGPKNIQYF.

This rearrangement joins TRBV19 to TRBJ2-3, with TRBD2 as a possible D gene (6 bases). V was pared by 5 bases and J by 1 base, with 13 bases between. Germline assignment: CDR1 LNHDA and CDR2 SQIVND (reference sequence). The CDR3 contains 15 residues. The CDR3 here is CASSSTPGGTDTQYF. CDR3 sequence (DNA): TGTGCCAGTAGTTCAACACCGGGGGGCACAGATACGCAGTATTTT.

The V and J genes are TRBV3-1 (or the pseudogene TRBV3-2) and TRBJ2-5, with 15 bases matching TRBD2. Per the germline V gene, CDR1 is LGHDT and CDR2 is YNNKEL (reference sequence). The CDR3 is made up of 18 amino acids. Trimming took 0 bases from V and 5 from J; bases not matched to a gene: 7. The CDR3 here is CASSQDRTSGGAAETQYF. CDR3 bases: TGTGCCAGCAGCCAAGATCGGACTAGCGGGGGGGCCGCGGAGACCCAGTACTTC.

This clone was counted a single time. In DNA form, the CDR3 reads TGCGCCAGCAGCTTGTACGGGACAGGATCCTACGAGCAGTACTTC. Protein product: CASSLYGTGSYEQYF. The chain uses TRBV5-1 and TRBJ2-7; 8 bases are a match to TRBD1. The germline V gene encodes CDR1 SGHRS and CDR2 YFSETQ. With 1 base clipped from V and 1 base from J, the junction kept 4 bases outside the gene matches. The CDR3 has 15 residues.

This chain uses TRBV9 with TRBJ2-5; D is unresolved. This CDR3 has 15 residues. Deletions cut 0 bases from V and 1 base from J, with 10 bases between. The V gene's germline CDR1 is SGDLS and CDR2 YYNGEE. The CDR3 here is CASSVGGRPQETQYF. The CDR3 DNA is TGTGCCAGCAGCGTAGGAGGCAGACCCCAAGAGACCCAGTACTTC.

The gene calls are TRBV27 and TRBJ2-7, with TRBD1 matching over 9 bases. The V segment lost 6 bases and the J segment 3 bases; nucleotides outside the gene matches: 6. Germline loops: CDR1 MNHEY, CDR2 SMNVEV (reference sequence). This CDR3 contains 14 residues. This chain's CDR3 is CASSMGQGLYEQYF. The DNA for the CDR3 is TGTGCCAGCAGCATGGGACAGGGTCTCTACGAGCAGTACTTC.

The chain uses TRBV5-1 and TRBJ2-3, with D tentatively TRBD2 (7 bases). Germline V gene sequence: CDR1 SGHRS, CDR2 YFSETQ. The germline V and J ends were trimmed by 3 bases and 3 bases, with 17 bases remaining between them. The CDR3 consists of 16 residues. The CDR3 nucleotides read TGCGCCAGCAGCTCCACAGGGAGGGCGAGAACAGATACGCAGTATTTT. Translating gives CASSSTGRARTDTQYF.

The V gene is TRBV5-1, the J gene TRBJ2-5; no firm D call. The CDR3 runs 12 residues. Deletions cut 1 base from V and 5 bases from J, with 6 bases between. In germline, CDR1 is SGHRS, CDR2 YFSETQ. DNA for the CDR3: TGCGCCAGCAGCTTGCCATTGGAGACCCAGTACTTC. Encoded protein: CASSLPLETQYF.

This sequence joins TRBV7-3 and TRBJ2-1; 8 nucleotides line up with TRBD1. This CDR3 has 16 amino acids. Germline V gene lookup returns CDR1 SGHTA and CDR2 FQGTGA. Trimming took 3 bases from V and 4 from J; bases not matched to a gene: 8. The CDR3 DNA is TGTGCCAGCAGCTTGGGTCCGGGACAGGAATACAATGAGCAGTTCTTC. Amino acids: CASSLGPGQEYNEQFF.

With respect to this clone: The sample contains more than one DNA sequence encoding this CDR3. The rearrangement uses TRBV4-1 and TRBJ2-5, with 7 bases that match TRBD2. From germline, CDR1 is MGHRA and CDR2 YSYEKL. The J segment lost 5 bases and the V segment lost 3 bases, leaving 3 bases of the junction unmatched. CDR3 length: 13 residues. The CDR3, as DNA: TGCGCCAGCAGCCAGTTCGGGGGGGAGACCCAGTACTTC. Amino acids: CASSQFGGETQYF.

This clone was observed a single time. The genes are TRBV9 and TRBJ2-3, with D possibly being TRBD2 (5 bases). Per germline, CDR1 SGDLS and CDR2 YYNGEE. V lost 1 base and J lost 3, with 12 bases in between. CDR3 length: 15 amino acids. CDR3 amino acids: CASSVWGRLTDTQYF. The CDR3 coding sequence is TGTGCCAGCAGCGTATGGGGAAGACTAACAGATACGCAGTATTTT.

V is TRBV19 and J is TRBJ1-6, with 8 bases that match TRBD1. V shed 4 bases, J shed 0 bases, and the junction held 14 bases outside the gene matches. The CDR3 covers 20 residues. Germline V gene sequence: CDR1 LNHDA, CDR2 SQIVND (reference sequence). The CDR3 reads CASSNGQGQTDSSYNSPLHF. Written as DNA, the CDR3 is TGTGCCAGTAGTAACGGACAGGGCCAGACCGATAGCTCCTATAATTCACCCCTCCACTTT.

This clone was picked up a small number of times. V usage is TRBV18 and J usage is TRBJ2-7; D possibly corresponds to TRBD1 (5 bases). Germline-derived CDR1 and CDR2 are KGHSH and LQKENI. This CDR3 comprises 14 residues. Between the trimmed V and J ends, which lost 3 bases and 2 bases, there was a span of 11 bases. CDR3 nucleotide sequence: TGTGCCAGCTCACCCACCCAGGGTACCTACGAGCAGTACTTC. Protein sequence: CASSPTQGTYEQYF.

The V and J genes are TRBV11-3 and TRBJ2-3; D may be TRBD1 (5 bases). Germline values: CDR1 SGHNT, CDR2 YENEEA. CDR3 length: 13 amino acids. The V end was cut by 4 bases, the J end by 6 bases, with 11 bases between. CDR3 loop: CASSSGSPDTQYF. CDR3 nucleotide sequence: TGTGCCAGCAGCTCAGGGTCTCCCGATACGCAGTATTTT.

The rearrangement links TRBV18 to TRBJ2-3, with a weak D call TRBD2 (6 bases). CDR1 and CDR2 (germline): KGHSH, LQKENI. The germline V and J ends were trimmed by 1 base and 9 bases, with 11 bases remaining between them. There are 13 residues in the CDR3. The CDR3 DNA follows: TGTGCCAGCTCACCACTCGGCGGGGACACGCAGTATTTT. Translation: CASSPLGGDTQYF.

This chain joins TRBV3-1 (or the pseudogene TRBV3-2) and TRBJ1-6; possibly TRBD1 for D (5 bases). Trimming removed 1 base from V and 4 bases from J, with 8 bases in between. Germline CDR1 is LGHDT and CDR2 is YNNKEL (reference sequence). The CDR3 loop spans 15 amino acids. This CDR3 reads CASSQGQIYNSPLHF. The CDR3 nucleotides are TGTGCCAGCAGCCAAGGACAGATTTATAATTCACCCCTCCACTTT.

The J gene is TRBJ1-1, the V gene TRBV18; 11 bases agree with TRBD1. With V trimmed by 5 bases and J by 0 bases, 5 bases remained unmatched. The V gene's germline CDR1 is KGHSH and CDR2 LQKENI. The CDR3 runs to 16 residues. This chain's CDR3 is CASSNGQGALNTEAFF. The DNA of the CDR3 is TGTGCCAGCTCAAATGGACAGGGGGCTTTGAACACTGAAGCTTTCTTT.

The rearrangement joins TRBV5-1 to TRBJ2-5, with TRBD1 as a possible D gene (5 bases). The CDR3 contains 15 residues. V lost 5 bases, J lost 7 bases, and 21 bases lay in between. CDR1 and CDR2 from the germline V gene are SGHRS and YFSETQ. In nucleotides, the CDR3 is TGCGCCAGCAGTTCGACCGCTAGGGGAATGGGGACCCAGTACTTC. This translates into CASSSTARGMGTQYF. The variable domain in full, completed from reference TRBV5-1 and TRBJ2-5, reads KAGVTQTPRYLIKTRGQQVTLSCSPISGHRSVSWYQQTPGQGLQFLFEYFSETQRNKGNFPGRFSGRQFSNSRSEMNVSTLELGDSALYLCASSSTARGMGTQYFGPGTRLLVL.

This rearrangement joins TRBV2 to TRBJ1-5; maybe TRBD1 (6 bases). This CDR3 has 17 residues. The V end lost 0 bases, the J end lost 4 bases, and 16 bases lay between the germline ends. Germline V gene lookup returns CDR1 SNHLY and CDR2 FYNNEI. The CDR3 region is CASSEAPPNRENQPQHF. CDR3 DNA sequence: TGTGCCAGCAGTGAAGCCCCGCCCAACAGGGAGAATCAGCCCCAGCATTTT.

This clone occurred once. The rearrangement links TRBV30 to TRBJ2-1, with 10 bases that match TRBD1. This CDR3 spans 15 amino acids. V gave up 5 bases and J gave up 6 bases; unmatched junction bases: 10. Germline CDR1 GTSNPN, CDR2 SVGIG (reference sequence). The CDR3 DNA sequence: TGTGCCTGGGACCCCGGGACAGGGGCGGTCAATGAGCAGTTCTTC. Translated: CAWDPGTGAVNEQFF.

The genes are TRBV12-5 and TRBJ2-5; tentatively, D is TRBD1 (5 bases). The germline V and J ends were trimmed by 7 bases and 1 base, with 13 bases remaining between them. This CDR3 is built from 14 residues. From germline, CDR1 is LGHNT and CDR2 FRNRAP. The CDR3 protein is CASAVTGGQETQYF. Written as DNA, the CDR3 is TGTGCTAGTGCCGTAACAGGTGGCCAAGAGACCCAGTACTTC.

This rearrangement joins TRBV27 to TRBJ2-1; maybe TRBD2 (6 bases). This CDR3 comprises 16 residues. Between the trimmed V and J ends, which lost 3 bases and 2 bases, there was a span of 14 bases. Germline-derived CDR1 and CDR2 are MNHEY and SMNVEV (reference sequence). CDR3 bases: TGTGCCAGCAGTTTGATTCGGGGGAACACCTACAATGAGCAGTTCTTC. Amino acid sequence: CASSLIRGNTYNEQFF.

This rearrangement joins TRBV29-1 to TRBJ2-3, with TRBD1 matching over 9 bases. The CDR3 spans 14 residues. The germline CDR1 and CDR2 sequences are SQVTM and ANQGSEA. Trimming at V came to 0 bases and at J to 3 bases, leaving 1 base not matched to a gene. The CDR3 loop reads CSVEEQGATDTQYF. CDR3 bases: TGCAGCGTTGAAGAACAGGGGGCAACAGATACGCAGTATTTT.

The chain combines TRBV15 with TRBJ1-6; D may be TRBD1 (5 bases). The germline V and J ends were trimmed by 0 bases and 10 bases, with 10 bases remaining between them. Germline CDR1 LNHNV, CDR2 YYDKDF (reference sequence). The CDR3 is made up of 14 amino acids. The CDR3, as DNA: TGTGCCACCAGCAGAGATCCAGGGAGGTCACCCCTCCACTTT. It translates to CATSRDPGRSPLHF.